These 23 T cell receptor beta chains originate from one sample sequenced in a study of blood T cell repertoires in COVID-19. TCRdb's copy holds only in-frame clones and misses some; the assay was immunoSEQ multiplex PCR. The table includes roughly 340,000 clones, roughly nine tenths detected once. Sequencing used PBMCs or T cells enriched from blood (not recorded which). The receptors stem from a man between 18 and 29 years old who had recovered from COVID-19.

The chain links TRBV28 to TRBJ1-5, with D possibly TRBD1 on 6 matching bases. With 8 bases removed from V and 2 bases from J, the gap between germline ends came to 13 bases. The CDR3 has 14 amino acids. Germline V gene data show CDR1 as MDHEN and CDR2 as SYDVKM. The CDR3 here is CASGRSGGNQPQHF. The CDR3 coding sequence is TGTGCCAGCGGTCGGTCAGGGGGCAATCAGCCCCAGCATTTT.

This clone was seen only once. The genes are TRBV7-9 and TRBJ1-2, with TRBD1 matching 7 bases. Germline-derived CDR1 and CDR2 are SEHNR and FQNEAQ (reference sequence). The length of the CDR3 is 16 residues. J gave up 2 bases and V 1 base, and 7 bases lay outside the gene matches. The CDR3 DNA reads TGTGCCAGCAGCTTAGTAAGGGACAGCCCCAACTATGGCTACACCTTC. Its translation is CASSLVRDSPNYGYTF.

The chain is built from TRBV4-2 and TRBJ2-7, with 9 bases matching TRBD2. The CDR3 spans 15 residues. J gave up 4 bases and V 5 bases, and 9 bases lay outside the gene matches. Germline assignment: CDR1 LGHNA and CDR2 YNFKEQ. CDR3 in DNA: TGTGCCAGCAGCTTGTCTAGCGGGGACTTATACGAGCAGTACTTC. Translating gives CASSLSSGDLYEQYF.

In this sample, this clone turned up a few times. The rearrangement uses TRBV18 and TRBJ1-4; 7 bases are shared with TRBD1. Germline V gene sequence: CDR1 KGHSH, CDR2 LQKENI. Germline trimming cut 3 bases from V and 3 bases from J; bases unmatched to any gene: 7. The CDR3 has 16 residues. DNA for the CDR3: TGTGCCAGCTCACCTCCAAACAGGGGTCCTAATGAAAAACTGTTTTTT. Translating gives CASSPPNRGPNEKLFF.

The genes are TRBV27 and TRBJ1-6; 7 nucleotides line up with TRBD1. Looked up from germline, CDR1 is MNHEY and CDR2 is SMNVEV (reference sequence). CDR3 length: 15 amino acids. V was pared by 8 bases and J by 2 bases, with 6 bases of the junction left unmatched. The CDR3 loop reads CASGPDRAYNSPLHF. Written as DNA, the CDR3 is TGTGCCAGCGGGCCCGACAGGGCCTATAATTCACCCCTCCACTTT.

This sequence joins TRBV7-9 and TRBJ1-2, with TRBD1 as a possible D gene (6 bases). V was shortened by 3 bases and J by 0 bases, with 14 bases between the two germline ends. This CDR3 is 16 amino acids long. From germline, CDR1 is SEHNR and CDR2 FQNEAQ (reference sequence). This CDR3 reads CASSFHPGQSNYGYTF. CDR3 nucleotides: TGTGCCAGCAGCTTTCACCCTGGACAGTCTAACTATGGCTACACCTTC.

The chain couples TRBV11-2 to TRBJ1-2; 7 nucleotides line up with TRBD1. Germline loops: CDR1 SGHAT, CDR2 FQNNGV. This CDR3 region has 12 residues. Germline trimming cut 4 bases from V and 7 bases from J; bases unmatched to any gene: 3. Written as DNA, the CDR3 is TGTGCCAGCAGCTCCACAGGGGCTGGCTACACCTTC. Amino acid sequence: CASSSTGAGYTF.

CDR3 loop: CASSHGQGGSPLHF. The CDR3 DNA reads TGCGCCAGCAGCCACGGACAGGGAGGATCACCCCTCCACTTT. This rearrangement joins TRBV4-3 to TRBJ1-6, with 8 bases fitting TRBD1. The V gene end was trimmed by 3 bases and the J gene end by 10 bases; junction bases not matched to a gene: 5. This CDR3 comprises 14 residues. Germline CDR1 and CDR2: LGHNA and YSLEER.

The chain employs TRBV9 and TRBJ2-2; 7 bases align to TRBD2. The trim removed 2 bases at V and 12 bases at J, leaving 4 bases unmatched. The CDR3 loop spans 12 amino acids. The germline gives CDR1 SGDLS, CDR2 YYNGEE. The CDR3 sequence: CASSVDGRKLFF. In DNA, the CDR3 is TGTGCCAGCAGCGTTGACGGGAGGAAGCTGTTTTTT.

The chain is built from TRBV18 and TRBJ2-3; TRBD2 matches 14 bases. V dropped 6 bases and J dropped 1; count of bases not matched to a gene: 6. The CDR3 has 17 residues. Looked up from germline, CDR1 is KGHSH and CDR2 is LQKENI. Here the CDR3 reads CASSAGTSGSGTDTQYF. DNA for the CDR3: TGTGCCAGCTCGGCCGGGACTAGCGGGAGTGGCACAGATACGCAGTATTTT. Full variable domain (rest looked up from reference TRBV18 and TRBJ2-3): NAGVMQNPRHLVRRRGQEARLRCSPMKGHSHVYWYRQLPEEGLKFMVYLQKENIIDESGMPKERFSAEFPKEGPSILRIQQVVRGDSAAYFCASSAGTSGSGTDTQYFGPGTRLTVL.

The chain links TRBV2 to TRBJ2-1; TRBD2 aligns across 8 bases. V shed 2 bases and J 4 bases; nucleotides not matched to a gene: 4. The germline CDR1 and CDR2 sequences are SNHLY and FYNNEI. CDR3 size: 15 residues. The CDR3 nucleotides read TGTGCCAGCAGTGAAATGAGCGGGGGTTACAATGAGCAGTTCTTC. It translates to CASSEMSGGYNEQFF.

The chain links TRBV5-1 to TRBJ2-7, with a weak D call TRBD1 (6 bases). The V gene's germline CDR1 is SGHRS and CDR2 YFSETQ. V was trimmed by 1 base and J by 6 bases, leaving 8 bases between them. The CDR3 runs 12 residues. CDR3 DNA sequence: TGCGCCAGCAGCTTGACAGGGAGCGAGCAGTACTTC. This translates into CASSLTGSEQYF.

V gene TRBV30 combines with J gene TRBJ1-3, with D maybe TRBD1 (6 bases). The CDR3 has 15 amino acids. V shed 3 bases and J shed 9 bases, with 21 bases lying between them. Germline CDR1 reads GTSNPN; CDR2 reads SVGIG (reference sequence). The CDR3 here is CAWSYPGTSLSTIYF. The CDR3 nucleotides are TGTGCCTGGAGCTATCCCGGGACATCTCTGAGCACCATATATTTT.

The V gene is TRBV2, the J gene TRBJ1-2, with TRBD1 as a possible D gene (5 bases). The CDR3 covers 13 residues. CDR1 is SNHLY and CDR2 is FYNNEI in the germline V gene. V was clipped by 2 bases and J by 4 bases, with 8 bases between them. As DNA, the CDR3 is TGTGCCAGCAGTGAAAGACAGCCCTATGGCTACACCTTC. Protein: CASSERQPYGYTF. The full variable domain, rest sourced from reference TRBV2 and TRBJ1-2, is EPEVTQTPSHQVTQMGQEVILRCVPISNHLYFYWYRQILGQKVEFLVSFYNNEISEKSEIFDDQFSVERPDGSNFTLKIRSTKLEDSAMYFCASSERQPYGYTFGSGTRLTVV.

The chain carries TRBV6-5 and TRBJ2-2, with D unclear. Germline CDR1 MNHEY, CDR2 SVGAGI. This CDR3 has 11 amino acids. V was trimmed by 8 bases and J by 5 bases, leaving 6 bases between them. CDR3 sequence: CASFGTGELFF. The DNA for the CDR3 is TGTGCCAGCTTCGGTACCGGGGAGCTGTTTTTT.

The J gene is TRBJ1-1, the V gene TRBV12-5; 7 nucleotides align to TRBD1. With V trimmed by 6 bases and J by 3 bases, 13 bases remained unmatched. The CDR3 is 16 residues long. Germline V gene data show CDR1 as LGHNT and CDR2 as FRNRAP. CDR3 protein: CASGQTGRIVHTEAFF. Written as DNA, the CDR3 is TGTGCTAGTGGGCAGACAGGGAGAATAGTTCACACTGAAGCTTTCTTT. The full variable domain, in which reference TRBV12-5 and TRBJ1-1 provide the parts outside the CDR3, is DARVTQTPRHKVTEMGQEVTMRCQPILGHNTVFWYRQTMMQGLELLAYFRNRAPLDDSGMPKDRFSAEMPDATLATLKIQPSEPRDSAVYFCASGQTGRIVHTEAFFGQGTRLTVV.

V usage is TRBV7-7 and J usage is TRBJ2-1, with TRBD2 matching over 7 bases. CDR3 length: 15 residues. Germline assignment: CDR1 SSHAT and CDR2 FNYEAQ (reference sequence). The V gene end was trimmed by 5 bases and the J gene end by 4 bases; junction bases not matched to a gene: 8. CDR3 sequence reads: CASSALRGTYNEQFF. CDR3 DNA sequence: TGTGCCAGCAGCGCATTGCGGGGGACTTACAATGAGCAGTTCTTC.

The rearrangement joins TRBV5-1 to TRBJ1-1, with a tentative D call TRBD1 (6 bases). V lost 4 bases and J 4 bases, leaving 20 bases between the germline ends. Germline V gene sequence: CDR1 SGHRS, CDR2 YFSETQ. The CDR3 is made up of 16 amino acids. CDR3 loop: CASSMGGPSLGTEAFF. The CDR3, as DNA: TGCGCCAGCAGCATGGGGGGGCCCAGCTTGGGCACTGAAGCTTTCTTT.

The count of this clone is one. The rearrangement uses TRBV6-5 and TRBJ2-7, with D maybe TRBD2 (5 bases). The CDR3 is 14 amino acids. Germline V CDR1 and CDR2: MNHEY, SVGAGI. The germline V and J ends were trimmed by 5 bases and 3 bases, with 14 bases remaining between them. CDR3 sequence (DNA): TGTGCCAGCAGTCCCGGACTGGGGAACTACGAGCAGTACTTC. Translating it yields CASSPGLGNYEQYF.

DNA for the CDR3: TGTGCCAGCAGCCCAGGGACAGGCACCGGGGAGCTGTTTTTT. Encoded protein: CASSPGTGTGELFF. The chain uses TRBV7-3 and TRBJ2-2, with 8 bases identical to TRBD1. J lost 4 bases, V lost 5 bases, and 3 bases had no gene match. This CDR3 comprises 14 residues. Germline CDR1 reads SGHTA; CDR2 reads FQGTGA.

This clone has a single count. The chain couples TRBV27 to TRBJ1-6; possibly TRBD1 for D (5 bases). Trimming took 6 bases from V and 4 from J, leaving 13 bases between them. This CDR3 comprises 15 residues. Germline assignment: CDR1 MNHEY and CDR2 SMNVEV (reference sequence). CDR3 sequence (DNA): TGTGCCAGCAGAGAACGGGGGGTATATAATTCACCCCTCCACTTT. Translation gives CASRERGVYNSPLHF.

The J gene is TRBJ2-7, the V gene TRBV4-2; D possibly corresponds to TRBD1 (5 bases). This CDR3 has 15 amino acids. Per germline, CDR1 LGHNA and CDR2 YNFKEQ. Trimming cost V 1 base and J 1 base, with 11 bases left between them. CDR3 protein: CASSQAQAGSYEQYF. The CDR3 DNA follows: TGTGCCAGCAGCCAAGCTCAGGCAGGGTCCTACGAGCAGTACTTC.

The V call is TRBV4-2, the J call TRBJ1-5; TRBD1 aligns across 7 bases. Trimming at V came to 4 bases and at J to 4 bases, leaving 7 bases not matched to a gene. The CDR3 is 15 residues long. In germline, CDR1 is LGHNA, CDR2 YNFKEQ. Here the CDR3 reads CASSLDRDPNQPQHF. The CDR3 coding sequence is TGTGCCAGCAGCCTAGACAGGGATCCTAATCAGCCCCAGCATTTT.